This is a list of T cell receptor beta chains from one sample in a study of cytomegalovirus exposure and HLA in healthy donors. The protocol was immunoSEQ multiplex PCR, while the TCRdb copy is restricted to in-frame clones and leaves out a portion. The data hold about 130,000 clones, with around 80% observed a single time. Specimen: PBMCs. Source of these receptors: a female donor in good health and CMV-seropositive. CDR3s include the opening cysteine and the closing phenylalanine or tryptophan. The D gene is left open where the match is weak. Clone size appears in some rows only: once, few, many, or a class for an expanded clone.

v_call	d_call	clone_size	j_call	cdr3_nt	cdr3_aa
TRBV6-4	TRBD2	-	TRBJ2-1	TGTGCCAGCAGTGTGGGACTAGCGGGACACAATGAGCAGTTCTTC	CASSVGLAGHNEQFF
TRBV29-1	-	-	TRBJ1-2	TGCAGCGCCGGGGACTCCGGGGAAGGCTACACCTTC	CSAGDSGEGYTF
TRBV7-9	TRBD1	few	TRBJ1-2	TGTGCCAGCAGACGGGGACAGGGAGGTAACTATGGCTACACCTTC	CASRRGQGGNYGYTF
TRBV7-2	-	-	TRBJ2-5	TGTGCCAGCAGCTTATTCTCAGAGACCCAGTACTTC	CASSLFSETQYF
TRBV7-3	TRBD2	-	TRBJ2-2	TGTGCCAGCAGCTCCGCGGGGGGGCCCACCGGGGAGCTGTTTTTT	CASSSAGGPTGELFF
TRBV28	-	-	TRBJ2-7	TGTGCCAGCAGTCCACTAAACAGGGCCGAGCAGTACTTC	CASSPLNRAEQYF
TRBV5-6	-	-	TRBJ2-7	TGTGCCAGCAGCATACATACCCTGAGCGTTTACGAGCAGTACTTC	CASSIHTLSVYEQYF
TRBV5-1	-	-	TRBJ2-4	TGCGCCAGCAGCTTGGCGGACTCCCGGGGAAACATTCAGTACTTC	CASSLADSRGNIQYF
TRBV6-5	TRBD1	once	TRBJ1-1	TGTGCCAGCAGTCTGCGCCGACAGGGGAGGACTGAAGCTTTCTTT	CASSLRRQGRTEAFF
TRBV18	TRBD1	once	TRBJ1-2	TGTGCCAGCGCCAGCCTCGGGACAGGGGACTATGGCTACACCTTC	CASASLGTGDYGYTF
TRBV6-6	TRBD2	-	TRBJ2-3	TGTGCCAGCAGTCCTAGCGGGAGGGCGTTGGATACGCAGTATTTT	CASSPSGRALDTQYF
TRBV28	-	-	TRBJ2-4	TGTGCCAGCAGTTTACCCCGGGGGAAAAACATTCAGTACTTC	CASSLPRGKNIQYF
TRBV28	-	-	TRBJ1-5	TGTGCCAGCAGTCTCCTCCAGGGTTTCAATCAGCCCCAGCATTTT	CASSLLQGFNQPQHF
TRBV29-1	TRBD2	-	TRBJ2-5	TGCAGCGCTAGGGTAGCGGGGGGCTCAGGAACCCAGTACTTC	CSARVAGGSGTQYF
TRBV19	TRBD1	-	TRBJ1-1	TGTGCCAGTAGTACCAACAGGGGGAGCACTGAAGCTTTCTTT	CASSTNRGSTEAFF
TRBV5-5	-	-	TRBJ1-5	TGTGCCAGCAGCTTGGTGTCGGGGGGCGGACAGCCCCAGCATTTT	CASSLVSGGGQPQHF
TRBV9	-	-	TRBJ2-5	TGTGCCAGCAGCGTAGAACAGCAAGAGACCCAGTACTTC	CASSVEQQETQYF
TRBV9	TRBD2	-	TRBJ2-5	TGTGCCAGCAGCGACCCCGGGAGGCAAGAGACCCAGTACTTC	CASSDPGRQETQYF
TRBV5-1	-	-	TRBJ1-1	TGCGCCAGCAGCCCCCTGACGGGGTTGAACACTGAAGCTTTCTTT	CASSPLTGLNTEAFF
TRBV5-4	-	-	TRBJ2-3	TGTGCCAGCAGCTTGCCTCAGTCAGATACGCAGTATTTT	CASSLPQSDTQYF
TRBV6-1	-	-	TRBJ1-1	TGTGCCAGCAGGTCGGGACAGAACACTGAAGCTTTCTTT	CASRSGQNTEAFF
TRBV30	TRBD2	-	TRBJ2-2	TGTGCCAGAGATGGACTAGCGGTAACCGGGGAGCTGTTTTTT	CARDGLAVTGELFF
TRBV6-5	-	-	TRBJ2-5	TGTGCCAGCAGTTACTCGAGACAGGTCCAAGAGACCCAGTACTTC	CASSYSRQVQETQYF
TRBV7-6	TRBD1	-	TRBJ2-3	TGTGCCAGCAGCTTAGACCCCCCGGGACAGGGGGCAGATACGCAGTATTTT	CASSLDPPGQGADTQYF
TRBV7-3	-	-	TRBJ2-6	TGTGCCAGCAGCTTAACCCCAGGGACTGGGGCCAACGTCCTGACTTTC	CASSLTPGTGANVLTF
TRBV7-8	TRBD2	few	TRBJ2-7	TGTGCCAGCAGCTTACGGACCTGGACTAGCGGGGGACCTTCCTACGAGCAGTACTTC	CASSLRTWTSGGPSYEQYF
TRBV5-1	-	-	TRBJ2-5	TGCGCCAGCAGCCAGGCCCCGACAGGGAGGCAAGAGACCCAGTACTTC	CASSQAPTGRQETQYF
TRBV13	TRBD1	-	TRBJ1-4	TGTGCCAGCAGCTTTTCGGGACAGGGGAGAGAAAAACTGTTTTTT	CASSFSGQGREKLFF
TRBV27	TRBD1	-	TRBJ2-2	TGTGCCAGCAGAGGACGGGACAGGGAACGTGAGCTGTTTTTT	CASRGRDRERELFF
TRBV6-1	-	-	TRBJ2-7	TGTGCCAGCAGTGAGGCTGGGAGGGAGCAGTACTTC	CASSEAGREQYF
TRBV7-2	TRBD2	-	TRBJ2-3	TGTGCCAGCAGTAAAAGCGGGAGGGAAGATACGCAGTATTTT	CASSKSGREDTQYF
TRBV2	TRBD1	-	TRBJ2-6	TGTGCCAGCCGGCTTCGGGGACAGGCCTCCTCTGGGGCCAACGTCCTGACTTTC	CASRLRGQASSGANVLTF
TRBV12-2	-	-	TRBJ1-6	TGTGCAAGTCGCTTAACCCTACCGGGACAGGGAAATTCACCCCTCCACTTT	CASRLTLPGQGNSPLHF
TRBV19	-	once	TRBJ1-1	TGTGCCAGTAGTATAGGGACAGCCGAAAACACTGAAGCTTTCTTT	CASSIGTAENTEAFF
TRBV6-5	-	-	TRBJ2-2	TGTGCCAGCAAAAGCTCCGGGGAGCTGTTTTTT	CASKSSGELFF
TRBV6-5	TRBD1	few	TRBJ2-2	TGTGCCAGCAGTTACACGGGACAGTCAACCGGGGAGCTGTTTTTT	CASSYTGQSTGELFF
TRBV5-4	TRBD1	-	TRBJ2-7	TGTGCCAGCAGCTCCGGGACAGGGGCCTACGAGCAGTACTTC	CASSSGTGAYEQYF
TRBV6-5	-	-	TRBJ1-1	TGTGCCAGCAACTTTCGGGGTCACACTGAAGCTTTCTTT	CASNFRGHTEAFF
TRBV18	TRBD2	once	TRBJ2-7	TGTGCCAGCTCACCGCCGGGACTAGTCCCCTACGAGCAGTACTTC	CASSPPGLVPYEQYF
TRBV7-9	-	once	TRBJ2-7	TGTGCCAGCAGTCGGCAGGGTTTCTACGAGCAGTACTTC	CASSRQGFYEQYF
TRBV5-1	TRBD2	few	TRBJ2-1	TGCGCCAGCAGCCGTCCCCGACTAGCGGGCCCCGGGAATGAGCAGTTCTTC	CASSRPRLAGPGNEQFF
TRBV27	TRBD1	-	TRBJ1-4	TGTGCCAGCAGTTCGCACAGGGGGAGTAATGAAAAACTGTTTTTT	CASSSHRGSNEKLFF
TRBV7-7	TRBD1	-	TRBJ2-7	TGTGCCAGCAGCAGGACAGGGGGGAGGGACGAGCAGTACTTC	CASSRTGGRDEQYF
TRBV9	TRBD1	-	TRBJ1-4	TGTGCCAGCAGCGTTCGGACAGGGCCTAATGAAAAACTGTTTTTT	CASSVRTGPNEKLFF
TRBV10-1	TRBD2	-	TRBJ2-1	TGCGCCAGCTCTGAGGGAGGGGCCTACAATGAGCAGTTCTTC	CASSEGGAYNEQFF
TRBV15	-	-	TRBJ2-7	TGTGCCACCAGCAGAGATCACCGCAGGGACGAGCAGTACTTC	CATSRDHRRDEQYF
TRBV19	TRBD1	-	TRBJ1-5	TGTGCCAGTAGGCCGGGACAGGGTAGTTATCAGCCCCAGCATTTT	CASRPGQGSYQPQHF
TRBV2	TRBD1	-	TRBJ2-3	TGTGCCAGCAAAGGGGGCAGGGGCACAGATACGCAGTATTTT	CASKGGRGTDTQYF
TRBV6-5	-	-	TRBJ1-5	TGTGCCAGCAGAAGACTCCGTTGGGGCAATCAGCCCCAGCATTTT	CASRRLRWGNQPQHF
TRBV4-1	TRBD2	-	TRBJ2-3	TGCGCCAGCACCAAAAACGGGGGGGCCGGGACAGATACGCAGTATTTT	CASTKNGGAGTDTQYF
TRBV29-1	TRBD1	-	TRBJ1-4	TGCAGCGTCAGGACAGGGGCGAATGAAAAACTGTTTTTT	CSVRTGANEKLFF
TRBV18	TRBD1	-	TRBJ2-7	TGTGCCAGCTCACCGGGACAGGGGGTCGACGAGCAGTACTTC	CASSPGQGVDEQYF
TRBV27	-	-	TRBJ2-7	TGTGCCAGCAGTCTGGGACGGGGGAGCCCCTACGAGCAGTACTTC	CASSLGRGSPYEQYF
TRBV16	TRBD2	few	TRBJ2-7	TGTGCCAGCAGCCAATCTTGGGGGGGGGCCTACGAGCAGTACTTC	CASSQSWGGAYEQYF
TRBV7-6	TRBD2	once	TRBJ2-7	TGTGCCAGCAGCTTAGAGGGACTAACCTACGAGCAGTACTTC	CASSLEGLTYEQYF
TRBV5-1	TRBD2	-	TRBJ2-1	TGCGCCAGCAGCTTGGGAGTGGGGGGGGCCTACAATGAGCAGTTCTTC	CASSLGVGGAYNEQFF
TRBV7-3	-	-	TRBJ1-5	TGTGCCAGCAGCTTAACTTCAGGCCAGCCCCAGCATTTT	CASSLTSGQPQHF